The sequence of this TCR delta chain was determined in a study of gamma-delta T cells after stem cell transplantation. TCRdb processed the RT-PCR reads again with the CATT caller. The repertoire holds 10,000 to 12,000 delta-chain clones, with approximately 39% as singletons. By frequency in the sample, this clone is medium-sized. Germline V gene data show CDR1 as GEAIGNYY and CDR2 as EKD. The CDR3 sequence is 16 residues long. The ends were cut back, 0 bases at V and 3 bases at J, with 13 bases in the middle. This rearrangement joins TRDV2 to TRDJ2; D is possibly TRDD3 (5 bases). This receptor was taken from a human donor. It is not recorded whose cells these are; they may come from a transplant donor. The sequenced sample was gamma-delta T cells. The CDR3 loop reads CACDTLPDKLTAQLFF. As DNA, the CDR3 is TGTGCCTGTGACACCCTCCCGGATAAGCTGACAGCACAACTCTTCTTT.